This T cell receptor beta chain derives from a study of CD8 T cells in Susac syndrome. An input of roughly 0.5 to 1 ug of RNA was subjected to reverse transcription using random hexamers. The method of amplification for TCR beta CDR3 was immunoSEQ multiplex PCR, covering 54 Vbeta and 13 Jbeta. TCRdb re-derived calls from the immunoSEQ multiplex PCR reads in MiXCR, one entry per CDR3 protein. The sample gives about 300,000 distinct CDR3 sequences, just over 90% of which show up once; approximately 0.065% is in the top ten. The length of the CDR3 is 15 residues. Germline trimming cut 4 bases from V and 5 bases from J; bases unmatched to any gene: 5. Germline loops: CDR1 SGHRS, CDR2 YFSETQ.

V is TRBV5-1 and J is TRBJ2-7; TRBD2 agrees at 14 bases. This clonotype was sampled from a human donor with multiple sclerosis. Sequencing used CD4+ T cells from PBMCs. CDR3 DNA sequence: TGCGCCAGCAGCCCGGGACTAGCGGGAGCCGACGAGCAGTACTTC. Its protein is CASSPGLAGADEQYF. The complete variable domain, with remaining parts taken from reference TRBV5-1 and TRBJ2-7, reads KAGVTQTPRYLIKTRGQQVTLSCSPISGHRSVSWYQQTPGQGLQFLFEYFSETQRNKGNFPGRFSGRQFSNSRSEMNVSTLELGDSALYLCASSPGLAGADEQYFGPGTRLTVT.